The source of this TCR beta chain is a study of identifying expanded T cells in peripheral blood. Assay: immunoSEQ multiplex PCR; the TCRdb copy retains only in-frame clones and omits some. The repertoire holds 95,000 to 100,000 clones, 87% seen once, with about 17% in the top ten. Whole-study findings and limits: Over about two and four weeks, about 15 and 19 clones changed, versus around 1.2 between replicates. Clone count variance between approximately two-week samples rose with total template count.

No infections or other immune events were documented during collection. In germline, CDR1 is MNHNY, CDR2 SVGAGI (reference sequence). The ends lost 7 bases at V and 3 bases at J; junction bases unmatched: 6. CDR3 length equals 14 residues. This clone was recorded once. Its antigen remains unknown. The rearrangement uses TRBV6-6 and TRBJ1-1; 9 bases map to TRBD1. Sequenced: blood. The receptor comes from a person between 18 and 75 years old in good health. CDR3 DNA: TGTGCCAGCACCTCGACAGGGGGGCACACTGAAGCTTTCTTT. Its translation is CASTSTGGHTEAFF.